This TCR beta chain was retrieved from a study of blood T cell repertoires in COVID-19. Whole-study context: Acute and convalescent COVID-19 samples came from the United States, Italy and Spain. Sample material is recorded as cDNA or gDNA derived from T cells, B-cell-depleted T cells, or PBMCs.

J was trimmed by 0 bases and V by 2 bases; bases with no gene match: 7. The CDR3 runs to 17 residues. Germline V gene lookup returns CDR1 MNHNS and CDR2 SASEGT. In the source study's methods: Researchers report that nucleated cell counts were estimated from reference gene primer amplification. The method was immunoSEQ multiplex PCR; TCRdb's version includes in-frame clones alone and lacks a portion of them. For V, J and clone size, that table is used; D and trimming come from the DNA. The sample consists of 150,000 to 200,000 clones, 75% to 80% of them appearing once. The receptor's source is an older woman with acute or convalescent COVID-19. The rearrangement joins TRBV6-1 to TRBJ2-1; the match to TRBD2 covers 7 bases. The sequenced sample was peripheral blood. The CDR3, as DNA: TGTGCCAGCAGTGAAAGGTTAGCGGGTAGCTCCTACAATGAGCAGTTCTTC. Amino acids: CASSERLAGSSYNEQFF.